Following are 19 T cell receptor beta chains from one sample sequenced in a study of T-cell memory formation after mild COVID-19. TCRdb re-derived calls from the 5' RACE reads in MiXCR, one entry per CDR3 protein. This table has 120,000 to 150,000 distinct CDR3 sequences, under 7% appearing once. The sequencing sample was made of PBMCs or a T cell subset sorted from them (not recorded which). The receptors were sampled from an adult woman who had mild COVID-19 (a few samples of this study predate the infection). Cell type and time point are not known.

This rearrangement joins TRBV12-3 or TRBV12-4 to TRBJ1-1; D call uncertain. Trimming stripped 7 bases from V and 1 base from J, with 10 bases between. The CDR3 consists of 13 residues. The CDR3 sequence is CASNREANTEAFF. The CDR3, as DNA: TGTGCCAGCAACCGCGAGGCGAACACTGAAGCTTTCTTT.

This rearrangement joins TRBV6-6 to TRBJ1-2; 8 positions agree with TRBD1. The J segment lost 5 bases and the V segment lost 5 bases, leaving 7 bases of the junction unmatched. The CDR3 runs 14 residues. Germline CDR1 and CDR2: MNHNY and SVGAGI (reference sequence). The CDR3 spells CASSRDRKSYGYTF. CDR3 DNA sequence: TGTGCCAGCAGTCGGGACAGGAAGTCTTATGGCTACACCTTC.

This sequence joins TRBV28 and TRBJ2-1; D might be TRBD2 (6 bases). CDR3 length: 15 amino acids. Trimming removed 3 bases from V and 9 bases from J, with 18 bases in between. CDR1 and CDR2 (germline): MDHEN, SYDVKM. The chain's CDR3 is CASSFRGRGAGEQFF. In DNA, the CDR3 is TGTGCCAGCAGTTTTCGGGGCCGCGGGGCCGGTGAGCAGTTCTTC.

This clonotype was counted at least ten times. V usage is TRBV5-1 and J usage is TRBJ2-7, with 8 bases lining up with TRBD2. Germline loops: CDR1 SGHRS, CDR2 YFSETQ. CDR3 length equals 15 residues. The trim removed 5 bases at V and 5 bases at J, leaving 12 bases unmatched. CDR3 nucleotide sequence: TGCGCCAGCAGACCAGAGAACTTAGCGGGAAACGAGCAGTACTTC. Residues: CASRPENLAGNEQYF.

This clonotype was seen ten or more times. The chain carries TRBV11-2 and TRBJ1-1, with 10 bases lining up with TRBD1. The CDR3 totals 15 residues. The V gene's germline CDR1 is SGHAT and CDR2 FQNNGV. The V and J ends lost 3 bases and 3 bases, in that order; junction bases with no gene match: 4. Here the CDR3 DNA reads TGTGCCAGCAGCTTCGGGACAGGGGACCACACTGAAGCTTTCTTT. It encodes CASSFGTGDHTEAFF.

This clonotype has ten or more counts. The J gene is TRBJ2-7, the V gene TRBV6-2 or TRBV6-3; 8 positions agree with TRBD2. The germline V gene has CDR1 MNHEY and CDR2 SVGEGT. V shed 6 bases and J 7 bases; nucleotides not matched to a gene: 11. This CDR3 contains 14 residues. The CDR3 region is CASRPLAATSEQYF. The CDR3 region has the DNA TGTGCCAGCAGGCCACTAGCGGCAACCTCGGAGCAGTACTTC.

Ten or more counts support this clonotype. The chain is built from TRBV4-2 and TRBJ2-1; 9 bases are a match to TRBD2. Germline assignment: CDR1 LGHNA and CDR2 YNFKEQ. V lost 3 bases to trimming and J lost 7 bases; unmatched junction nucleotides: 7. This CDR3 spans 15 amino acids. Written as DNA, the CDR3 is TGTGCCAGCAGCCAGGCGGGGGGGCTCAAGAATGAGCAGTTCTTC. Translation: CASSQAGGLKNEQFF.

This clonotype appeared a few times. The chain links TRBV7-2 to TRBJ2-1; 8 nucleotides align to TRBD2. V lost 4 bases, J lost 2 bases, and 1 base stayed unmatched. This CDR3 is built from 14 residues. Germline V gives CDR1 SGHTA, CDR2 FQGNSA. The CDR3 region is CASSSGLAYNEQFF. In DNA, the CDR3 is TGTGCCAGCAGCTCGGGACTAGCCTACAATGAGCAGTTCTTC.

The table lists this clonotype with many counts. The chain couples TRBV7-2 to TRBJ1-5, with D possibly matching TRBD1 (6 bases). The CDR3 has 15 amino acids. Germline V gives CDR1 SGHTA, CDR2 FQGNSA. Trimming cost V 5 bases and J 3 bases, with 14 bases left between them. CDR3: CASSPHGGPNQPQHF. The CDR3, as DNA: TGTGCCAGCAGCCCGCACGGGGGGCCCAATCAGCCCCAGCATTTT.

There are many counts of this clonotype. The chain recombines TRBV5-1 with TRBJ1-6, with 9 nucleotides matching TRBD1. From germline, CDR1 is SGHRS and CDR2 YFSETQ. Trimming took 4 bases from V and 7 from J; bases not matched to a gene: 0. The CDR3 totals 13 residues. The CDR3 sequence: CASSDRGNSPLHF. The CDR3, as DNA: TGCGCCAGCAGCGACAGGGGGAATTCACCCCTCCACTTT.

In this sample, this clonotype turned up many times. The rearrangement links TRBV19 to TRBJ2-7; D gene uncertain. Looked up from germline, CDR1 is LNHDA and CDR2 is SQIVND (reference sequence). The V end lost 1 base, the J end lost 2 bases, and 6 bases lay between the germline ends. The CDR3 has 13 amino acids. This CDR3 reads CASSIAQTYEQYF. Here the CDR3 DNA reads TGTGCCAGTAGTATAGCGCAGACCTACGAGCAGTACTTC.

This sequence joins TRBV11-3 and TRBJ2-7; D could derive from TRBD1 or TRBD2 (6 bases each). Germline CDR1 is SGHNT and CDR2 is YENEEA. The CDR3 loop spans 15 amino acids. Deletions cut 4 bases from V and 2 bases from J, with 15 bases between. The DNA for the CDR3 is TGTGCCAGCAGCTCCAACGGAAGGGGGGCCTACGAGCAGTACTTC. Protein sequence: CASSSNGRGAYEQYF.

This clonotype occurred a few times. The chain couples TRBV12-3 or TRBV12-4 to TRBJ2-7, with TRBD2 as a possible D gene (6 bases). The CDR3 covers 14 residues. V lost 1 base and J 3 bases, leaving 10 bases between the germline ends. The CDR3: CASSLGGTYYEQYF. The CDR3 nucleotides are TGTGCCAGCAGTTTAGGGGGGACTTACTACGAGCAGTACTTC.

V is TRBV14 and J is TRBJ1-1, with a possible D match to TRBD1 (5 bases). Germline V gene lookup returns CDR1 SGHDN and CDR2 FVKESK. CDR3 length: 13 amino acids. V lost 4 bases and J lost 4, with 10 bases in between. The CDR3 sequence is CASSRIGTTEAFF. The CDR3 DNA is TGTGCCAGCAGCCGCATTGGGACCACTGAAGCTTTCTTT. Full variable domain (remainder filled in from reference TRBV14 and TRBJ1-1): EAGVTQFPSHSVIEKGQTVTLRCDPISGHDNLYWYRRVMGKEIKFLLHFVKESKQDESGMPNNRFLAERTGGTYSTLKVQPAELEDSGVYFCASSRIGTTEAFFGQGTRLTVV.

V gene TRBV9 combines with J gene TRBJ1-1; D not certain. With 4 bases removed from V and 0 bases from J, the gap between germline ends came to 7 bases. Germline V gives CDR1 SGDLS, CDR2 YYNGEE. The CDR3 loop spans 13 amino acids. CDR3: CASSKNMNTEAFF. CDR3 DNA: TGTGCCAGCAGCAAAAACATGAACACTGAAGCTTTCTTT.

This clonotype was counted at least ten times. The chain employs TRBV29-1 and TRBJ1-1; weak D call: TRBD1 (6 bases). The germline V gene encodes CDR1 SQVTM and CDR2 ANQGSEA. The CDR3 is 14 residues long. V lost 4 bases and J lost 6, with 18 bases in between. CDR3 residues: CSVGANRAIAEAFF. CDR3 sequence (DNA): TGCAGCGTTGGGGCGAACAGGGCTATTGCTGAAGCTTTCTTT.

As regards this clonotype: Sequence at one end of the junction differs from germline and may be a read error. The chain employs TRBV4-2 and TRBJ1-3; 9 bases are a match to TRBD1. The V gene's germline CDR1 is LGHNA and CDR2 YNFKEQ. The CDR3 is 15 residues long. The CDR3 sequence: CASSEDRGSGNTIYF. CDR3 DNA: TGTGCCAGCAGCGAAGACAGGGGGTCTGGAAACACCATATATTTT.

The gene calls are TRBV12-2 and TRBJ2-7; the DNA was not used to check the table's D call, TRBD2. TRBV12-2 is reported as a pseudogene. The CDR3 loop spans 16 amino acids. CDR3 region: CASRFLGTSGRGEQYF. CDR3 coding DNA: TGTGCAAGTCGCTTCCTTGGGACTAGCGGGAGAGGGGAGCAGTACTTC.

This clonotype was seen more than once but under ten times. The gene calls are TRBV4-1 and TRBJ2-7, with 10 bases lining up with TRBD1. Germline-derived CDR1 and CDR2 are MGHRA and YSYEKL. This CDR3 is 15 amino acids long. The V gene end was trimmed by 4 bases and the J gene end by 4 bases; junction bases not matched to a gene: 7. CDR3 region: CASSPGQGVEYEQYF. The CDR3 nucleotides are TGCGCCAGCAGCCCAGGACAGGGGGTGGAATACGAGCAGTACTTC.